The source of this TCR beta chain is a study of cytomegalovirus exposure and HLA in healthy donors. The length of the CDR3 is 16 residues. V was clipped by 1 base and J by 2 bases, with 11 bases between them. The germline V gene encodes CDR1 MGHDK and CDR2 SYGVNS. Vbeta (60) and Jbeta (13) primers were used in the PCR. Produced via immunoSEQ multiplex PCR; TCRdb's table is partial and in-frame only. The sample consists of about 90,000 clones, about 88% of them appearing once. In the case of this clone: Its matching antigen is unknown.

Whole-study results and caveats: As a later analysis showed, a missense DCLRE1C variant was linked to trimming of TCR beta V- and J-genes.

This chain links TRBV25-1 with TRBJ2-2, with D perhaps matching TRBD2 (6 bases). Sequenced material: PBMCs. The origin of this receptor is a young man in good health and CMV-seronegative. CDR3 loop: CASSEWGGTNTGELFF. CDR3 DNA: TGTGCCAGCAGTGAATGGGGCGGGACCAACACCGGGGAGCTGTTTTTT.